The 3 T cell receptor beta chains presented below share a single source sample, sequenced in a study of blood T cell repertoires in COVID-19. Sequencing used immunoSEQ multiplex PCR; TCRdb keeps in-frame clones, though not all of them. The table records around 250,000 clones, around 83% of them present only once. Sequencing input: peripheral blood. These receptors originate from a woman aged 40 to 50 who had recovered from COVID-19.

Ten or more counts support this clone. V gene TRBV28 combines with J gene TRBJ2-2; TRBD1 matches at 7 bases. This CDR3 contains 17 residues. V lost 3 bases and J lost 4; bases outside the gene matches: 11. Germline CDR1 and CDR2: MDHEN and SYDVKM. CDR3 in DNA: TGTGCCAGCAGTTTTGTCAACAGGGGAGTGAGCACCGGGGAGCTGTTTTTT. This codes for CASSFVNRGVSTGELFF. Drawing the rest from reference TRBV28 and TRBJ2-2, the complete variable domain is DVKVTQSSRYLVKRTGEKVFLECVQDMDHENMFWYRQDPGLGLRLIYFSYDVKMKEKGDIPEGYSVSREKKERFSLILESASTNQTSMYLCASSFVNRGVSTGELFFGEGSRLTVL.

The chain recombines TRBV7-9 with TRBJ1-1; TRBD1 might be the D (6 bases). This CDR3 spans 14 amino acids. With 5 bases removed from V and 2 bases from J, the gap between germline ends came to 12 bases. CDR1 and CDR2 (germline): SEHNR, FQNEAQ (reference sequence). This chain's CDR3 is CASSPQDSNTEAFF. The CDR3 nucleotides are TGTGCCAGCAGCCCCCAGGACAGTAACACTGAAGCTTTCTTT.

At least ten counts were recorded for this clone. This sequence joins TRBV7-2 and TRBJ1-1; D may be TRBD1 (6 bases). Germline lookup yields CDR1 SGHTA and CDR2 FQGNSA. V dropped 1 base and J dropped 4 bases, with 19 bases sitting between them. The CDR3 is made up of 17 amino acids. Here the CDR3 reads CASSLGVGGRGGTEAFF. As DNA, the CDR3 is TGTGCCAGCAGCTTAGGGGTCGGGGGGCGCGGAGGCACTGAAGCTTTCTTT.